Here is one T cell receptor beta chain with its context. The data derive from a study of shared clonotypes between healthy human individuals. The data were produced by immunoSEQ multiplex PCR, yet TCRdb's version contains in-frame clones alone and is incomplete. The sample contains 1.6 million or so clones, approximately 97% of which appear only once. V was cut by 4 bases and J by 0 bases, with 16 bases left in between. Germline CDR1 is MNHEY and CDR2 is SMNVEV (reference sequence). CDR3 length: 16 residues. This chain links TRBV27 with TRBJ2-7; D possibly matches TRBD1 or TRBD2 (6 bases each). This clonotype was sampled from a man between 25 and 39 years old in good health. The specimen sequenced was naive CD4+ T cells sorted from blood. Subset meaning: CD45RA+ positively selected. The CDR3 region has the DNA TGTGCCAGCAGTTGGAGGGGGGAGTGGGGCTCCTACGAGCAGTACTTC. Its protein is CASSWRGEWGSYEQYF.